The 4 T cell receptor beta chains below come from one sample, sequenced in a study of beta chain features in type 1 diabetes. All of the isolated RNA was reverse transcribed, so expressed TCRB transcripts were sequenced. Profiling relied on immunoSEQ multiplex PCR, and the TCRdb table lists in-frame clones only, not all of them. In the table there are under 500,000 clones, 25% to 35% of which are singletons. Sequenced input: naive CD4+ T cells from blood. Receptors were obtained from a man younger than 35 in good health.

This chain connects TRBV4-2 to TRBJ2-3, with D possibly TRBD2 on 5 matching bases. In germline, CDR1 is LGHNA, CDR2 YNFKEQ. V was clipped by 4 bases and J by 7 bases, with 6 bases between them. The CDR3 runs 11 residues. The CDR3 protein is CASSPGYTQYF. CDR3 DNA sequence: TGTGCCAGCAGCCCGGGGTATACGCAGTATTTT.

This clone was recorded a few times. This chain uses TRBV27 with TRBJ2-7; D may be TRBD2 (6 bases). Trimming took off 8 bases at V and 3 bases at J, with 14 bases between the two ends. The CDR3 is made up of 13 amino acids. CDR1 and CDR2 (germline): MNHEY, SMNVEV (reference sequence). CDR3 DNA: TGTGCCAGCGGCCGGGACTTCTACTACGAGCAGTACTTC. Protein sequence: CASGRDFYYEQYF.

The chain couples TRBV29-1 to TRBJ2-1; 10 bases map to TRBD1. The CDR3 runs to 15 residues. Per germline, CDR1 SQVTM and CDR2 ANQGSEA. J lost 7 bases, V lost 6 bases, and 12 bases had no gene match. In DNA form, the CDR3 reads TGCAGCGTCGTCAATCCGGGACAGGGGAGAAATGAGCAGTTCTTC. This codes for CSVVNPGQGRNEQFF.

This sequence joins TRBV9 and TRBJ2-1; D is ambiguous. Germline-derived CDR1 and CDR2 are SGDLS and YYNGEE. The CDR3 has 15 amino acids. The germline V and J ends were trimmed by 3 bases and 4 bases, with 14 bases remaining between them. The CDR3 nucleotides read TGTGCCAGCAGCGAAGTTCCCCTCGTTTACAATGAGCAGTTCTTC. Protein sequence: CASSEVPLVYNEQFF.